Sequencing of this T cell receptor (beta chain) was carried out in a study of monozygotic twins with inflammatory bowel disease. General study findings and limits: Resolution of different T cell subtypes was not achieved. Evidence failed to back one strong IBD-linked signal or clonotype. IBD patients displayed reduced TCRbeta diversity (inverse Simpson) when set against healthy co-twins.

To note about this clonotype: Its antigen is currently unknown.

For every TCR library, roughly 3,600 ng of total RNA was used. Following a re-call of the 5' RACE reads, TCRdb has one entry per CDR3 protein and lacks DNA. The sample table sets out approximately 100,000 distinct CDR3 sequences. The germline gives CDR1 MGHDK, CDR2 SYGVNS. The CDR3 sequence is 17 residues long. This chain links TRBV25-1 with TRBJ2-1; TCRdb selects TRBD2, and the lack of DNA leaves this call unchecked. The sample taken for sequencing was blood. This clonotype was sampled from a human donor with ulcerative colitis or Crohn's disease, or a healthy co-twin of an affected twin (not recorded which). CDR3 residues: CASSEGMGLAEGNEQFF.